This record looks at one T cell receptor (beta chain) sequence and its context. This sample is part of a study of beta chain features in type 1 diabetes. As every portion of the isolated RNA was reverse transcribed, the sequencing read expressed TCRB transcripts. Sequenced by immunoSEQ multiplex PCR; TCRdb stores in-frame clones only, minus some. The table includes 250,000 or so clones, 27% detected once. The source is a man aged 25-45 years in good health. The sample consisted of central memory CD4+ T cells from blood.

The CDR3 bases are TGTGCCAGCAGCCTAGACAGGGTTCCAAGCAACGAGCAGTACTTC. Translated, it gives CASSLDRVPSNEQYF. The chain carries TRBV28 and TRBJ2-7, with 7 bases matching TRBD1. Unmatched junction bases numbered 13, after V lost 6 bases and J lost 5 bases. This CDR3 is built from 15 residues. The V gene's germline CDR1 is MDHEN and CDR2 SYDVKM.